The table lists the clone carrying this T cell receptor beta chain with many counts. As yet, its antigen is unknown. Naive CD8 libraries came from roughly 20,000 to 1,000,000 sorted cells with 10%, 30% or 50% RNA. Naive CD8 T cells were sorted as CD8+CD4-CCR7+CD45RA+. V lost 5 bases to trimming and J lost 0 bases; unmatched junction nucleotides: 6. This CDR3 contains 15 residues. The V gene's germline CDR1 is SEHNR and CDR2 FQNEAQ (reference sequence). The sample belongs to a study of molecular identifiers for immune sequencing clone quantification. General study points: Reports indicate spiked Jurkat TCR RNA from one cell could be found among 950,000 to 1,000,000 naive cells.

Previously published methods and listed TCR primers were used for the bulk TCR libraries. TCRdb reprocessed the PCR reads via MiXCR and lists one record per CDR3 protein. The repertoire holds hundreds of thousands of distinct CDR3 sequences, under 25% seen once, with roughly 0.7% in the top ten. Input material: naive CD8+ T cells from blood, with Jurkat cell RNA spiked in. Subset indicated: FACS-sorted CD8+CD4-CCR7+CD45RA+ naive T cells. V gene TRBV7-9 combines with J gene TRBJ2-7; 8 bases match TRBD1. This receptor was taken from a human donor in good health. Some libraries in this study had Jurkat cell RNA spiked in. The CDR3 region has the DNA TGTGCCAGCAGCCCGGGGGACAGGCTCTCCTACGAGCAGTACTTC. Translation: CASSPGDRLSYEQYF.